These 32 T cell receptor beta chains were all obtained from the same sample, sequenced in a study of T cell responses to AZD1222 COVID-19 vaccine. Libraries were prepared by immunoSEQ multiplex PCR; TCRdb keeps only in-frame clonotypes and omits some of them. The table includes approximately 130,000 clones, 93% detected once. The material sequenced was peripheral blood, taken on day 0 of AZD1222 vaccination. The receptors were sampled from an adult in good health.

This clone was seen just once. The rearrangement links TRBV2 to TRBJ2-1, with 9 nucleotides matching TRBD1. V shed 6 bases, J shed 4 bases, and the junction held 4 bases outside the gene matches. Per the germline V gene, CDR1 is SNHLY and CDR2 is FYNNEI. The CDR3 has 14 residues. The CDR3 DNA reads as TGTGCCAGCAGGGATGGGACAGGGTACAATGAGCAGTTCTTC. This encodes CASRDGTGYNEQFF.

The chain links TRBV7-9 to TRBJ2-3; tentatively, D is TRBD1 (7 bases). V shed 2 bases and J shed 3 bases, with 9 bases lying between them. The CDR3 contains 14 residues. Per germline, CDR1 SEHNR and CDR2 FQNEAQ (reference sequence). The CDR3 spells CASSLQGGTDTQYF. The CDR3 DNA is TGTGCCAGCAGCTTACAGGGGGGAACAGATACGCAGTATTTT.

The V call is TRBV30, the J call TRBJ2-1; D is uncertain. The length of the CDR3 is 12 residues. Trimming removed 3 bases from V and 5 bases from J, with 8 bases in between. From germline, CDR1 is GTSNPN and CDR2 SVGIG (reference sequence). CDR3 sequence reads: CAWRLLDNEQFF. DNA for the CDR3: TGTGCCTGGAGGTTGCTTGACAATGAGCAGTTCTTC.

The CDR3 region is CASSQDLGLAVAKNIQYF. CDR3 bases: TGTGCCAGCAGCCAAGATCTGGGGCTAGCAGTAGCCAAAAACATTCAGTACTTC. The rearrangement joins TRBV3-1 (or the pseudogene TRBV3-2) to TRBJ2-4; D assignment may be TRBD1 or TRBD2 (5 bases each). Germline loops: CDR1 LGHDT, CDR2 YNNKEL (reference sequence). With 0 bases removed from V and 0 bases from J, the gap between germline ends came to 15 bases. The CDR3 runs 18 residues.

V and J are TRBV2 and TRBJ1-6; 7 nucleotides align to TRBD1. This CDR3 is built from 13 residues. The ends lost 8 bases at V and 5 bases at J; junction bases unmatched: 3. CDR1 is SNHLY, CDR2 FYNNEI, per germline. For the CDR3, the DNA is TGTGCCAGCCGGGACAGTCATAATTCACCCCTCCACTTT. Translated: CASRDSHNSPLHF. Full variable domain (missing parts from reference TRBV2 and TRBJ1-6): EPEVTQTPSHQVTQMGQEVILRCVPISNHLYFYWYRQILGQKVEFLVSFYNNEISEKSEIFDDQFSVERPDGSNFTLKIRSTKLEDSAMYFCASRDSHNSPLHFGNGTRLTVT.

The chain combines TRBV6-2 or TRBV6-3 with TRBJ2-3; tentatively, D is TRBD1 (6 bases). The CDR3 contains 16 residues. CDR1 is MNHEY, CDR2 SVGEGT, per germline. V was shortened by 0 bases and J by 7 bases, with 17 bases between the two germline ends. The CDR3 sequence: CASSYSWGLGRNTQYF. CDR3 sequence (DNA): TGTGCCAGCAGTTACTCGTGGGGGCTCGGACGAAATACGCAGTATTTT.

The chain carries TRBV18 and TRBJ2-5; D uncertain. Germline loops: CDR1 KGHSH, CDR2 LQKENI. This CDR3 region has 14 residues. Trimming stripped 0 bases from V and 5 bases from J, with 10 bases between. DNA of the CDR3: TGTGCCAGCTCACCACCGGGTATTCGGGAGACCCAGTACTTC. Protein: CASSPPGIRETQYF.

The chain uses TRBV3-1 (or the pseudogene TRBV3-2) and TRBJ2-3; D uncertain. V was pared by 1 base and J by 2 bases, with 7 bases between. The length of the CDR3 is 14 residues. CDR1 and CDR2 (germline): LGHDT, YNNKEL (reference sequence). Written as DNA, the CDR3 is TGTGCCAGCAGCCAAGCCGTGACCACAGATACGCAGTATTTT. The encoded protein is CASSQAVTTDTQYF.

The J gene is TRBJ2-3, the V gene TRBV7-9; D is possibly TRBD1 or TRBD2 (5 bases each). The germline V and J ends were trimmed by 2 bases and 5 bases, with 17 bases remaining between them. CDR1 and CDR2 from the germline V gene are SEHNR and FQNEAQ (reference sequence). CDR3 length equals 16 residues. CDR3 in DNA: TGTGCCAGCAGCTTATTTGAGGGGAAAGAGCGAGATACGCAGTATTTT. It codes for CASSLFEGKERDTQYF.

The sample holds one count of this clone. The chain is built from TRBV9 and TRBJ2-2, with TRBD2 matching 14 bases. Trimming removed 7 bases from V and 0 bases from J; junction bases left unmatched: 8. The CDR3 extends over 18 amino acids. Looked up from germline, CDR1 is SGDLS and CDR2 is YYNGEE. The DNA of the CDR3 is TGTGCCAGCGGAAGGGGACTAGCGGGAGCGGCGAACACCGGGGAGCTGTTTTTT. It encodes CASGRGLAGAANTGELFF.

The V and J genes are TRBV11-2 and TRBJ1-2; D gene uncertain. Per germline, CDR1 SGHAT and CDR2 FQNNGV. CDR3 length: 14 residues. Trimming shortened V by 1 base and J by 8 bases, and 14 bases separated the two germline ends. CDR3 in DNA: TGTGCCAGCAGCTTAGTGGCCGGGCCTGGGGGCTACACCTTC. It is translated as CASSLVAGPGGYTF.

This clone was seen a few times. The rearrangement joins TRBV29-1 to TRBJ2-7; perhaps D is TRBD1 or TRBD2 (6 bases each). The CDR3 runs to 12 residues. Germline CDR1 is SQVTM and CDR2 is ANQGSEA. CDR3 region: CTLGGGIYEQYF. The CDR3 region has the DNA TGCACCCTAGGAGGGGGTATCTACGAGCAGTACTTC.

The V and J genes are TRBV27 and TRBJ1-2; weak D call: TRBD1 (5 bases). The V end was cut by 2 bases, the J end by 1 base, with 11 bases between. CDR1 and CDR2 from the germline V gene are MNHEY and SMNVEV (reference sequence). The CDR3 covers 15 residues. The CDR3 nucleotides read TGTGCCAGCAGTTTAATAGGGGATTTTAACTATGGCTACACCTTC. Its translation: CASSLIGDFNYGYTF.

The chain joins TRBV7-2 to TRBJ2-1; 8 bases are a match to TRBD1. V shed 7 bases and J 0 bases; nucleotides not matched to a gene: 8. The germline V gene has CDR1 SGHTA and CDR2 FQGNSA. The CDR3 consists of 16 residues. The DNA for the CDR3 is TGTGCCAGCACCGACAGGACAGGGAGCTCCTACAATGAGCAGTTCTTC. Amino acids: CASTDRTGSSYNEQFF.

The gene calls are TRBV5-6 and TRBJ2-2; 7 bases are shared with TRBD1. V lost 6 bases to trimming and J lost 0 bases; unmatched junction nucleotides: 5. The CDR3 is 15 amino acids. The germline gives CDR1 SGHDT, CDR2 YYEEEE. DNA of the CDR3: TGTGCCAGCATTAGGACAGGTGCGAACACCGGGGAGCTGTTTTTT. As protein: CASIRTGANTGELFF.

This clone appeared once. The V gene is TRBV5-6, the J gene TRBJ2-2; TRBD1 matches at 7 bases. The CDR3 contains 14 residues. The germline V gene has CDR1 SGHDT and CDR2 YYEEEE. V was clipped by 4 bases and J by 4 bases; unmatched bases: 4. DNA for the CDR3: TGTGCCAGCAGCCTGGGACAGCCCACCGGGGAGCTGTTTTTT. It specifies CASSLGQPTGELFF. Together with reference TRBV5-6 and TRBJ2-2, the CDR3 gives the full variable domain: DAGVTQSPTHLIKTRGQQVTLRCSPKSGHDTVSWYQQALGQGPQFIFQYYEEEERQRGNFPDRFSGHQFPNYSSELNVNALLLGDSALYLCASSLGQPTGELFFGEGSRLTVL.

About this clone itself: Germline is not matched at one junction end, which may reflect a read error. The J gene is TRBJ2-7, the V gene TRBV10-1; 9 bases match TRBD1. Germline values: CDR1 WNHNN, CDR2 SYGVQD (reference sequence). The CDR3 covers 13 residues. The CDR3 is CASTALRTGVAIF. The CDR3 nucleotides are TGCGCCAGCACCGCCCTTCGGACAGGGGTGGCTATCTTC.

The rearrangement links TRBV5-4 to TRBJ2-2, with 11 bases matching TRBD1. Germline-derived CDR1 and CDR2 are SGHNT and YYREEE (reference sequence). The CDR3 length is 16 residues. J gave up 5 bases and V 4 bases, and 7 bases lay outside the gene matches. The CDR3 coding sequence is TGTGCCAGCAGCCAGGGACAGGGGGTATTGACCGGGGAGCTGTTTTTT. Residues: CASSQGQGVLTGELFF.

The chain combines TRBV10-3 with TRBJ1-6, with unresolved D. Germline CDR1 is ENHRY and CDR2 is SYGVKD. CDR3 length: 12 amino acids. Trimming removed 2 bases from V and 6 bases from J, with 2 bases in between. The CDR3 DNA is TGTGCCATCAGTGAGGCTAATTCACCCCTCCACTTT. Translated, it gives CAISEANSPLHF.

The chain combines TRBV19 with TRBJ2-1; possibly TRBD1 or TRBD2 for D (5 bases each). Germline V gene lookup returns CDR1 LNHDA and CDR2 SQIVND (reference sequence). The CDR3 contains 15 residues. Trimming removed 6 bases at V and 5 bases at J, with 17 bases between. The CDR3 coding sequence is TGTGCCAGTAGGTCCCCGGGACGAAAAGACAATGAGCAGTTCTTC. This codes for CASRSPGRKDNEQFF.

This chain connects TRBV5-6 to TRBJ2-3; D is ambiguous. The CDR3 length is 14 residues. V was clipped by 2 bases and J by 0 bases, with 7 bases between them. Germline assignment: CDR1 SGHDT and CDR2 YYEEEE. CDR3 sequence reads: CASSFIQSTDTQYF. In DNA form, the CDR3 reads TGTGCCAGCAGCTTTATACAGAGCACAGATACGCAGTATTTT.

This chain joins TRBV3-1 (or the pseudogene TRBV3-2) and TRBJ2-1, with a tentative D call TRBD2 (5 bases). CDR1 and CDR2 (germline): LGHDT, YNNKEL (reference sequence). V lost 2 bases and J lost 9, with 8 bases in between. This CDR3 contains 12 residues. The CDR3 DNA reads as TGTGCCAGCAGCCAATCCGGAGGTGAGCAGTTCTTC. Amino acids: CASSQSGGEQFF.

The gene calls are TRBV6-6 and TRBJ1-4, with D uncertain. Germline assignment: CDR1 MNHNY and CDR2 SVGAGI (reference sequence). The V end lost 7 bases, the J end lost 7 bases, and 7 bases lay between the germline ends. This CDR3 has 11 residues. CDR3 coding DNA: TGTGCCAGCACCAACCTTGAAAAACTGTTTTTT. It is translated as CASTNLEKLFF.

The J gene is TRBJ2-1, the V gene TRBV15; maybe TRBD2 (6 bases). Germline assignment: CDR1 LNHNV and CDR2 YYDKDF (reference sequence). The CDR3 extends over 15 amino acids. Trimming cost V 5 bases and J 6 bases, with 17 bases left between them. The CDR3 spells CATSRPGVKANEQFF. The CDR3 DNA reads TGTGCCACCAGCCGGCCGGGGGTTAAGGCCAATGAGCAGTTCTTC.

The CDR3 nucleotides read TGTGCCTGGGGAACTAGATCGACAGGGAATCAGCCCCAGCATTTT. It encodes CAWGTRSTGNQPQHF. The V call is TRBV30, the J call TRBJ1-5, with 7 nucleotides matching TRBD1. This CDR3 region has 15 residues. Germline-derived CDR1 and CDR2 are GTSNPN and SVGIG (reference sequence). Trimming at V came to 5 bases and at J to 4 bases, leaving 11 bases not matched to a gene.

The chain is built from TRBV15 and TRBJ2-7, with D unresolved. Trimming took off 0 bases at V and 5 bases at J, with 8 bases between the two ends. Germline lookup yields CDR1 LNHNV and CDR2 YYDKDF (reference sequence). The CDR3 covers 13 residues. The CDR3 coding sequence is TGTGCCACCAGCAGAGACTGGCTGGACGAGCAGTACTTC. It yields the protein CATSRDWLDEQYF.

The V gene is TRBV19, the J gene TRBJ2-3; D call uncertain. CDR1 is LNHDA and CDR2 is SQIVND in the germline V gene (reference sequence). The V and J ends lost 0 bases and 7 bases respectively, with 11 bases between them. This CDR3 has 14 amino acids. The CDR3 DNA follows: TGTGCCAGTAGTATAGAGGTCCAGGCGTATACGCAGTATTTT. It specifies CASSIEVQAYTQYF. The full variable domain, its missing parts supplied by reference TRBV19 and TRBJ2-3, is DGGITQSPKYLFRKEGQNVTLSCEQNLNHDAMYWYRQDPGQGLRLIYYSQIVNDFQKGDIAEGYSVSREKKESFPLTVTSAQKNPTAFYLCASSIEVQAYTQYFGPGTRLTVL.

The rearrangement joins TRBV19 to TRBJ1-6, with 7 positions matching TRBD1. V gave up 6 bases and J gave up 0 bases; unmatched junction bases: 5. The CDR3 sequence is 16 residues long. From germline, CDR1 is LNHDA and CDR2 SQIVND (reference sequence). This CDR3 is CASRLQGSSYNSPLHF. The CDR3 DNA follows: TGTGCCAGTAGGCTACAGGGGAGCTCCTATAATTCACCCCTCCACTTT.

The DNA for the CDR3 is TGCGCCAGCAGCTTCTCGACTCAGGGAAACTATGGCTACACCTTC. Protein: CASSFSTQGNYGYTF. The chain is built from TRBV5-1 and TRBJ1-2; D may be TRBD1 (5 bases). Trimming shortened V by 2 bases and J by 2 bases, and 13 bases separated the two germline ends. The CDR3 extends over 15 amino acids. Germline-derived CDR1 and CDR2 are SGHRS and YFSETQ.

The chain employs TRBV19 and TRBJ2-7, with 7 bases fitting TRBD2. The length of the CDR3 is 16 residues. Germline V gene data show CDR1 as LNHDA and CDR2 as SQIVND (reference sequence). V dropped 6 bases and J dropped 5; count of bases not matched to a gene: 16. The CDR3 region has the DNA TGTGCCAGTAGCGTTCGGCTAGCGGTCCAGAGAGACGAGCAGTACTTC. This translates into CASSVRLAVQRDEQYF.

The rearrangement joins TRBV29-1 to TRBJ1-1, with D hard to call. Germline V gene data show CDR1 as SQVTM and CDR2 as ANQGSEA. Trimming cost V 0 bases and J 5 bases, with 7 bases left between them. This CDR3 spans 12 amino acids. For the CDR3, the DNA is TGCAGCGTTGAAGAGTGGGAGACTGAAGCTTTCTTT. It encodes CSVEEWETEAFF.

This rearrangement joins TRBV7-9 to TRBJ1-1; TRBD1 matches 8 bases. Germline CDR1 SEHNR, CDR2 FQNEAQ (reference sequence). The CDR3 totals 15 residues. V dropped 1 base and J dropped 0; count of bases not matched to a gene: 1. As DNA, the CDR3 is TGTGCCAGCAGCTTAGGACAGGGGCTGAACACTGAAGCTTTCTTT. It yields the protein CASSLGQGLNTEAFF. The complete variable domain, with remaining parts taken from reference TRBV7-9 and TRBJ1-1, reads DTGVSQNPRHKITKRGQNVTFRCDPISEHNRLYWYRQTLGQGPEFLTYFQNEAQLEKSRLLSDRFSAERPKGSFSTLEIQRTEQGDSAMYLCASSLGQGLNTEAFFGQGTRLTVV.